Sequencing of this T cell receptor (beta chain) was carried out in a study of blood T cell repertoires in COVID-19. As for the study in general: Sites in the United States, Italy and Spain provided acute and convalescent COVID-19 samples. From T cells, B-cell-depleted T cells, or PBMCs came the material, which was cDNA or gDNA.

V shed 1 base and J 6 bases; nucleotides not matched to a gene: 7. CDR3 length: 15 amino acids. Germline assignment: CDR1 SGHTA and CDR2 FQGNSA. Per the original methods: Amplification with reference gene primers provided the estimates of nucleated cell counts. Only in-frame clones appear in the TCRdb table, and some are missing; sequencing was by immunoSEQ multiplex PCR. That table is the source of V, J and clone size, and D and trimming were worked out from the DNA. The table records 100,000 to 150,000 clones, 85% of them present only once. Sequencing was carried out using peripheral blood. The gene calls are TRBV7-2 and TRBJ2-3; 7 nucleotides agree with TRBD2. This sequence originates from a man between 60 and 75 years old with acute or convalescent COVID-19. Here the CDR3 DNA reads TGTGCCAGCAGCTTAGGTACCGGGAGGTCCGATACGCAGTATTTT. This codes for CASSLGTGRSDTQYF.